This TCR beta chain was documented in a study of blood T cell repertoires in COVID-19. Donors were grouped by their self-reported clinical history. This clone was seen only a few times. CDR1 is MNHEY, CDR2 SMNVEV, per germline (reference sequence). Trimming pared 0 bases from V and 1 base from J, leaving 10 bases between. CDR3 length equals 16 residues. Using immunoSEQ multiplex PCR, the repertoire was profiled, and TCRdb retains in-frame clones only, with some absent. The sample includes about 430,000 clones, about 88% seen only once; the top ten take approximately 1.5%. The genes are TRBV27 and TRBJ2-1; D call uncertain. This sequence was found in a woman between 18 and 30 years old who had been exposed to COVID-19. Sequenced sample: PBMCs or T cells enriched from blood (not recorded which). The CDR3 reads CASSLSYSISYNEQFF. The CDR3, as DNA: TGTGCCAGCAGTTTATCTTACAGTATATCCTACAATGAGCAGTTCTTC.